The rows below give T cell receptor beta chains drawn from one sample of a study of human T cells and chemical hapten exposure. TCRdb re-analysed the RACE reads in MiXCR, keeping a single row per CDR3 protein. The sample holds around 200,000 distinct CDR3 sequences, approximately 24% seen once. The starting material was whole blood, obtained in connection with sensitization to the hapten diphenylcyclopropenone (DPC). These receptors all come from a woman aged 40 to 49 with alopecia areata. Some clones in this sample may be carry-over from other donors' samples. The conserved cysteine and the conserved F or W are not part of the CDR3 here. Fields, in order: V gene, J gene, CDR3 protein.

v_gene: TRBV7-9; j_gene: TRBJ1-4; CDR3aa: ASSGPTGDEKLF
v_gene: TRBV5-1; j_gene: TRBJ2-7; CDR3aa: ASSRGDGDSYEQY
v_gene: TRBV20-1; j_gene: TRBJ2-2; CDR3aa: SAPLFQGLGELF
v_gene: TRBV7-2; j_gene: TRBJ2-7; CDR3aa: ASSLSSGGRYEQY
v_gene: TRBV18; j_gene: TRBJ2-3; CDR3aa: ASSRSGRSTWTDTQY
v_gene: TRBV29-1; j_gene: TRBJ2-7; CDR3aa: SVVSGQGGYEQY
v_gene: TRBV4-1; j_gene: TRBJ2-1; CDR3aa: ASSHPAANNEQF
v_gene: TRBV19; j_gene: .; CDR3aa: ASSFGTSGTYEQF
v_gene: TRBV6-2/TRBV6-3; j_gene: TRBJ2-2; CDR3aa: ASSYVMSGELF
v_gene: TRBV29-1; j_gene: TRBJ1-5; CDR3aa: SVGAANQPQH
v_gene: TRBV15; j_gene: TRBJ2-7; CDR3aa: ATSGGTGVTEQY
v_gene: TRBV20-1; j_gene: TRBJ2-2; CDR3aa: SASTSGRARTGELF
v_gene: TRBV7-2; j_gene: TRBJ2-5; CDR3aa: GSSPLAGAGAQETQY
v_gene: TRBV10-3; j_gene: TRBJ2-2; CDR3aa: AISATRAGDVGELF
v_gene: TRBV7-9; j_gene: TRBJ2-1; CDR3aa: ASSLPGREQF
v_gene: TRBV20-1; j_gene: TRBJ2-7; CDR3aa: SARVEGPYEQY
v_gene: TRBV29-1; j_gene: TRBJ2-7; CDR3aa: SVAGVGTDRGSYEQY
v_gene: TRBV5-5; j_gene: TRBJ2-1; CDR3aa: ASSWTSNPYNEQF
v_gene: TRBV7-2; j_gene: TRBJ2-7; CDR3aa: ASSLAFHSRISYEQY
v_gene: TRBV28; j_gene: TRBJ2-7; CDR3aa: ASSLNRVREQY
v_gene: TRBV15; j_gene: TRBJ2-3; CDR3aa: ATSRDPAGSDTQY
v_gene: TRBV4-1; j_gene: TRBJ2-5; CDR3aa: ASSQGSLGAHQETQY